The present entry profiles one T cell receptor (beta chain) with its context. The antigen it recognizes is unknown. No clone much larger than this one lies a single base away; base qualities are absent. These data are taken from a study of T cell responses to AZD1222 COVID-19 vaccine (dated by TCRdb to 2020 to 2023). About the full investigation: AZD1222 recipients with second doses at about 4 weeks or about 12 weeks were pooled, because spike-specific TCR depth and breadth did not differ between schedules. A total of about 240 trial participants underwent TCR sequencing, of whom nearly 210 received two doses of AZD1222 and some 25 received two doses of the MenACWY control vaccine. Trial participants were enrolled by age into subgroups of 18-55, 56-69 and 70-plus years, and around 140, 26 and 57 TCR-sequenced participants, respectively, were included in these subgroups.

Reading the label with the study, this specimen's time point is: baseline before first vaccination. Samples from vaccinated people were obtained from the UK trials COV001 and COV002, which included a single-blind randomized controlled phase 2/3 trial of AZD1222 (ChAdOx1 nCoV-19) in healthy adults. For TCRbeta chain sequencing, PBMC samples from trial participants were taken at day 0 and at day 28 after the second dose. Summary of the overall study and its limitations: Because no day 14 peak-response samples were available, repertoires were characterized only after the peak T cell response. Most participants were white British and females outnumbered males, and the authors suggested that clonal diversity may have been underestimated. Conclusions about previously exposed vaccinees were limited because only six AZD1222 recipients were SARS-CoV-2 seropositive at baseline. CD4 TCRs associated with the vaccine covered the entire spike protein, and the dominant responses were in regions 160-218 and 743-854. In the small 56-69-year group, the increase in depth fell short of significance, most likely because of low power. Reportedly, almost half of the unique spike-specific TCRs recognized epitopes lying outside the regions that are mutated in the B.1.351 and B.1.1.7 variants. Spike-specific TCR breadth and depth rose significantly after two AZD1222 doses compared with day 0 and with MenACWY recipients.

At the junction V is shortened by 4 bases and J by 7 bases; bases outside the gene matches: 3. Including cysteine and phenylalanine, the CDR3 has 13 amino acids. Only the CDR3 region is kept as DNA, spanning 39 bases read in frame from base 1. Based on the germline V gene, the CDR1 and CDR2 sequences are MNHEY and SVGAGI. The CDR3 regions of human TCRbeta chains were subjected to immunosequencing. The authors' analysis ran thus. TCRs in the repertoires were compared against a reference library of SARS-CoV-2-specific TCRs that had been generated with the MIRA antigen-specificity platform. Breadth meant the fraction of unique TCRs that were SARS-CoV-2-associated, whereas depth meant the fraction of total T cells that were SARS-CoV-2-associated. Each spike-specific TCR was assigned to its reactive spike region and to a CD4 or CD8 class using the MIRA data. Log10-transformed breadth and depth values were compared by one-way ANOVA with Sidak's multiple comparisons tests. TCRdb stores this immuneACCESS table with in-frame sequences only. Part of the clones is absent; in the studies checked, under half of the shortfall reflects unresolved V genes, and no reason is known for the rest. V and J calls and clone size come straight from that table; D and trimming were deduced from the DNA. In this sample the table shows 96,000 or so clones, around 90% of which occur a single time. The ten most abundant clones make up roughly 26% of the sample.

This receptor was taken from an adult in good health. Sequencing was performed on peripheral blood, taken on day 0 of AZD1222 vaccination. The chain joins TRBV6-5 to TRBJ1-5; TRBD1 aligns with 8 central bases. CDR3 loop: CASSFYRGQPQHF. The base sequence is TGTGCCAGCAGTTTTTACAGGGGGCAGCCCCAGCATTTT.